This TCR beta chain is drawn from a study of identical twins. This clonotype showed up many times. A universal primer site was added by template switching, and unique molecular identifiers were carried by the cDNA. TCRdb re-derived calls from the 5' RACE reads in MiXCR, one entry per CDR3 protein. The sample lists hundreds of thousands of distinct CDR3 sequences, around 6% seen once, with 1.5% to 2% in the top ten. The receptor comes from a man younger than 30 in good health. Sequencing was done on a sample of naive T cells sorted from blood.

The CDR3 DNA sequence: TGCAGTGCTCTCCCAGGGTCGGGAGTCTTAGGCGAGCAGTACTTC. Amino acid sequence: CSALPGSGVLGEQYF. The genes are TRBV20-1 and TRBJ2-7, with D possibly matching TRBD2 (6 bases). CDR3 size: 15 residues. V lost 5 bases, J lost 6 bases, and 23 bases lay in between. The germline gives CDR1 DFQATT, CDR2 SNEGSKA (reference sequence).